The rows below give T cell receptor beta chains drawn from one sample of a study of regulatory T cells in long-lasting Graves disease. TCRdb fed the multiplex PCR reads into MiXCR, producing one record per CDR3 protein. In the table there are around 450,000 distinct CDR3 sequences, 15% to 20% of which are singletons. This same sample was also part of a study on T cells in Graves' hyperthyroidism and ophthalmopathy.

This material consisted of peripheral blood mononuclear cells (PBMCs), taken at new diagnosis, from a patient treated with antithyroid drugs. These receptors all come from a man aged 40-49 years with Graves disease. The CDR3 runs from the conserved cysteine through the conserved F or W. D genes are given only for firm matches. A row's size may be missing; if present it is once, few, many or a size class.

V,D,size,J,CDR3,DNA
TRBV9,TRBD1,-,TRBJ2-1,CASSPSIDRGPNLYNEQFF,TGTGCCAGCAGCCCGAGTATAGACAGGGGGCCCAATTTGTACAATGAGCAGTTCTTC
TRBV28,-,many,TRBJ2-3,CASSLSMEFSTDTQYF,TGTGCCAGCAGTTTATCGATGGAGTTCAGCACAGATACGCAGTATTTT
TRBV7-9,TRBD2,-,TRBJ2-7,CASSSLPGLVSYEQYF,TGTGCCAGCAGCAGCCTTCCGGGACTAGTTTCGTACGAGCAGTACTTC
TRBV5-1,TRBD1,many,TRBJ1-1,CASSNQGLTGDSTEAFF,TGCGCCAGCAGCAACCAAGGATTAACAGGGGATTCCACTGAAGCTTTCTTT
TRBV27,TRBD1,many,TRBJ2-7,CASSLPDRETGHEQYF,TGTGCCAGCAGTTTACCCGACAGGGAAACGGGCCACGAGCAGTACTTC
TRBV5-1,-,many,TRBJ1-5,CASSRDGGLYQPQHF,TGCGCCAGCTCCCGGGACGGGGGACTGTATCAGCCCCAGCATTTT
TRBV27,TRBD2,-,TRBJ2-7,CASSPGLAGPSYEQYF,TGTGCCAGCAGTCCGGGACTAGCGGGACCCTCCTACGAGCAGTACTTC
TRBV5-6,TRBD2,many,TRBJ2-3,CASSKTSWSRKKDTQYF,TGTGCCAGCAGCAAGACTAGCTGGTCGAGGAAGAAAGATACGCAGTATTTT
TRBV7-3,-,-,TRBJ1-1,CASSLSGKLNTEAFF,TGTGCCAGCAGCTTAAGTGGGAAGTTGAACACTGAAGCTTTCTTT
TRBV19,-,-,TRBJ2-5,CASARDLEETQYF,TGTGCCAGTGCAAGGGATTTGGAAGAGACCCAGTACTTC
TRBV5-5,TRBD1,-,TRBJ2-7,CASSWGTGHGGEQYF,TGTGCCAGCAGCTGGGGGACAGGACACGGGGGCGAGCAGTACTTC